This T cell receptor beta chain was documented in a study of cytomegalovirus exposure and HLA in healthy donors. General study points: A prior analysis recorded that most TCR beta V segments were productive about 87% or about 30% of the time. Rates of TCR association differed by HLA locus in a later analysis, with DRB1 highest and HLA-C lowest. Accounts indicate the classifier identified cytomegalovirus status with strong specificity and sensitivity.

As concerns this clone: Its specificity is unknown.

Amplification used 60 Vbeta primers and 13 Jbeta primers. In the authors' workflow: Among the unique TCR beta chains that a later analysis counted, 80 million to 100 million in all, 9.5 million to 12 million were shared. Here immunoSEQ multiplex PCR was the method, and the copy in TCRdb shows in-frame clones only, minus some. That table supplies the V and J calls and clone size; D and trimming were determined from the DNA. The table includes about 230,000 clones, about 77% detected once. Sequenced material: PBMCs. The origin of this receptor is a boy aged 5 to 17 in good health and CMV-seronegative.

In DNA, the CDR3 is TGTGCCAGTAGTATAGGAAACCAACGGGGCAATCAGCCCCAGCATTTT. Encoded protein: CASSIGNQRGNQPQHF. The chain recombines TRBV19 with TRBJ1-5, with D hard to call. The germline V gene has CDR1 LNHDA and CDR2 SQIVND (reference sequence). V was clipped by 1 base and J by 2 bases, with 12 bases between them. The CDR3 length is 16 residues.